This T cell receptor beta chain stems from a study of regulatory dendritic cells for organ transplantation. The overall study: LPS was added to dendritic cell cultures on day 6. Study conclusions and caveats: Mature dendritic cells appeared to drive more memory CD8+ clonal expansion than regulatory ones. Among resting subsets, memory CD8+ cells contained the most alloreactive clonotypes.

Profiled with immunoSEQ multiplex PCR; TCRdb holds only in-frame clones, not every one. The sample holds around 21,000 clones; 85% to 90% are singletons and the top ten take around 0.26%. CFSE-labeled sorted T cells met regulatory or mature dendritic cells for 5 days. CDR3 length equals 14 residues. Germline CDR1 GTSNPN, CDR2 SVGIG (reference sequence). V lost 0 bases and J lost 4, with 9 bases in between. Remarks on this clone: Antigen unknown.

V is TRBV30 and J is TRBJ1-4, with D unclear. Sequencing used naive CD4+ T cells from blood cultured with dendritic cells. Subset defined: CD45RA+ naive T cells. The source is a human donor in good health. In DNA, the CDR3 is TGTGCCTGGAGTGTAGGGCAGATTAATGAAAAACTGTTTTTT. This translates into CAWSVGQINEKLFF.